This T cell receptor (beta chain) appears in the sequencing data of a study of cytomegalovirus exposure and HLA in healthy donors. Study results and limitations: A missense variant in DCLRE1C was later tied to TCR beta V- and J-gene trimming. Another analysis was done later, and it associated approximately 17,000 TCR beta sequences with HLA alleles at 0.05 false discovery rate. Immune exposure information available was restricted to CMV serostatus.

Trimming shortened V by 5 bases and J by 4 bases, and 15 bases separated the two germline ends. In germline, CDR1 is SGHAT, CDR2 FQNNGV. The CDR3 is 15 amino acids. Details on this clone: Its specificity is unknown.

It was with 60 Vbeta and 13 Jbeta primers that the PCR ran. The table came from immunoSEQ multiplex PCR; TCRdb's copy has only in-frame clones and leaves some out. The listing contains about 160,000 clones. This receptor was obtained from a man aged 25-45 years in good health and CMV-seronegative. This chain joins TRBV11-2 and TRBJ2-1, with D possibly matching TRBD2 (5 bases). The sequenced material came from PBMCs. The DNA of the CDR3 is TGTGCCAGCAGCCCAGCGGAAGGTCGGTACAATGAGCAGTTCTTC. Amino acids: CASSPAEGRYNEQFF.